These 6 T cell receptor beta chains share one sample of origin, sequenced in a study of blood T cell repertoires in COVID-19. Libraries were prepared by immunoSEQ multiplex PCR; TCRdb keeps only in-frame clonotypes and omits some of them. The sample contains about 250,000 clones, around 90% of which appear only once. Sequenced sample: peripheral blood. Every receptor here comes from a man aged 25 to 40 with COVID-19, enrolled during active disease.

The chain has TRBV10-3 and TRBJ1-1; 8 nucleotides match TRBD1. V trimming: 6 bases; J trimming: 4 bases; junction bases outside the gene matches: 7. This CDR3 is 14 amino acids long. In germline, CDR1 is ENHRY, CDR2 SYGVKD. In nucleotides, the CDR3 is TGTGCCATCAGGGCAGGACAGGGTGGCACTGAAGCTTTCTTT. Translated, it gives CAIRAGQGGTEAFF.

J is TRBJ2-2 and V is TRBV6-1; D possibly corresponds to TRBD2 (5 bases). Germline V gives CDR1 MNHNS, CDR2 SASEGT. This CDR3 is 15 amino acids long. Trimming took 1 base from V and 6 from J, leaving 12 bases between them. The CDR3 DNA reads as TGTGCCAGCAGTGAAGGTGAAGCGGTCGCCGGGGAGCTGTTTTTT. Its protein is CASSEGEAVAGELFF.

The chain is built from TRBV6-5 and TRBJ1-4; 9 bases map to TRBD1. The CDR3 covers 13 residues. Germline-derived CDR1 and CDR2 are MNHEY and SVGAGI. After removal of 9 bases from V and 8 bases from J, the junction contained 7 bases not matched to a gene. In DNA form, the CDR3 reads TGTGCCAGTAAACAGGGGGCCCCAGAAAAACTGTTTTTT. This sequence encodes CASKQGAPEKLFF.

The CDR3 protein is CASSPQEDVGYTF. CDR3 sequence (DNA): TGCGCCAGCAGCCCCCAGGAGGACGTCGGCTACACCTTC. The chain recombines TRBV4-1 with TRBJ1-2; no reliable D call. The V and J ends lost 4 bases and 8 bases respectively, with 14 bases between them. The CDR3 has 13 amino acids. Germline V gene data show CDR1 as MGHRA and CDR2 as YSYEKL.

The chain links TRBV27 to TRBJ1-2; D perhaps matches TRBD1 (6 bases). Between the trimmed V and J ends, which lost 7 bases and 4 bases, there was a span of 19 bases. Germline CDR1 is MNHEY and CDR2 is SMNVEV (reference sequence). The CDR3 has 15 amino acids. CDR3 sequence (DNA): TGTGCCAGCACCCCTTCCGGACAGCGATCCTATGGCTACACCTTC. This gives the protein CASTPSGQRSYGYTF.

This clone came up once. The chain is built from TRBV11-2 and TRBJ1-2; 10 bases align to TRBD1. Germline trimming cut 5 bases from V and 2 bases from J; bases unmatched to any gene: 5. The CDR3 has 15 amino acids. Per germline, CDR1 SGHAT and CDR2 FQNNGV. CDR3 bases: TGTGCCAGCAGCCCTAGACAGGGGGCAAACTATGGCTACACCTTC. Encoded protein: CASSPRQGANYGYTF.